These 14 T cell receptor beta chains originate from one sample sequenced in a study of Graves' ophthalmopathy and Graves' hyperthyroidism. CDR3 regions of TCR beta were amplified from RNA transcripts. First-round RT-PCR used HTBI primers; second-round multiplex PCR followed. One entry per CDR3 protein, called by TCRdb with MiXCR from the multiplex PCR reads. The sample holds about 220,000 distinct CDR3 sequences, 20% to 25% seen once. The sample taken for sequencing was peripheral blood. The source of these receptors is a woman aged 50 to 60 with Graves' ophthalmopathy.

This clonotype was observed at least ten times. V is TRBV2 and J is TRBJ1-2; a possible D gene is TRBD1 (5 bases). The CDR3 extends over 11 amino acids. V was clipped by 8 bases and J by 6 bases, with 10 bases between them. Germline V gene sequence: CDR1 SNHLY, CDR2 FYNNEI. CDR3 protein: CASEGGDGYTF. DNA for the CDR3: TGTGCCAGCGAGGGAGGGGATGGCTACACCTTC.

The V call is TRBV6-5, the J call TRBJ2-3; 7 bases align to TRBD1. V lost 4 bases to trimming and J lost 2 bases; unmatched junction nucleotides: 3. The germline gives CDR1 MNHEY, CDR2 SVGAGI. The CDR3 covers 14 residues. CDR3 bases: TGTGCCAGCAGTTTGGGACAGTCCACAGATACGCAGTATTTT. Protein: CASSLGQSTDTQYF.

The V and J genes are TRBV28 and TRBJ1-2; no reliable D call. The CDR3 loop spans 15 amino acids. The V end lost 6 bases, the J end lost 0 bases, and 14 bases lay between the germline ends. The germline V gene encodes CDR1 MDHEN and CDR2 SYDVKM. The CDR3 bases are TGTGCCAGCAGCCCCCCGCCATTAGCTAACTATGGCTACACCTTC. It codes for CASSPPPLANYGYTF.

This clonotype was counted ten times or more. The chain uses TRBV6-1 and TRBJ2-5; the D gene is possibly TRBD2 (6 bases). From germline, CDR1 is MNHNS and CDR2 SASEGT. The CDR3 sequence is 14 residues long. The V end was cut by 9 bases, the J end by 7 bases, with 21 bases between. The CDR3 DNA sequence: TGTGCCAGTACCAACCCTTCTAGCGAGGGGACCCAGTACTTC. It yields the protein CASTNPSSEGTQYF.

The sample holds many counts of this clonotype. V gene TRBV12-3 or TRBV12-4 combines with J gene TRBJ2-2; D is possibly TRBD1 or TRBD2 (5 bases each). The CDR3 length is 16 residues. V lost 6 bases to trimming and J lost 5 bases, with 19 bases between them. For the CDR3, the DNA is TGTGCCAGCAGCCCGGTTGAGACTGGGACGACCGGGGAGCTGTTTTTT. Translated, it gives CASSPVETGTTGELFF.

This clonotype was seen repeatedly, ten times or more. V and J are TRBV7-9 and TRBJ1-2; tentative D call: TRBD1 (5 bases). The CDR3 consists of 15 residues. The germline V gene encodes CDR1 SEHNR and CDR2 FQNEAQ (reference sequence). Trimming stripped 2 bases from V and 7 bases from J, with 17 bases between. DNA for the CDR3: TGTGCCAGCAGCTTATCGCAGGGTGTCGGGCGTGGCTACACCTTC. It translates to CASSLSQGVGRGYTF.

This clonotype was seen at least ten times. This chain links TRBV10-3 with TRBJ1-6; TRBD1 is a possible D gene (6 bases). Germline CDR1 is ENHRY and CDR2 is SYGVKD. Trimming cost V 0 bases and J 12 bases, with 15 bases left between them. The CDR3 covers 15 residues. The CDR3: CAISESGGLILPLHF. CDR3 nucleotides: TGTGCCATCAGTGAGTCCGGGGGGCTAATTCTACCCCTCCACTTT.

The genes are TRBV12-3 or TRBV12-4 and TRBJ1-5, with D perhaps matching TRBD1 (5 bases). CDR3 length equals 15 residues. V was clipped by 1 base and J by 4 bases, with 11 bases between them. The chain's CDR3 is CASSLDRKGNQPQHF. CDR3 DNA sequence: TGTGCCAGCAGTTTAGACAGGAAGGGGAATCAGCCCCAGCATTTT.

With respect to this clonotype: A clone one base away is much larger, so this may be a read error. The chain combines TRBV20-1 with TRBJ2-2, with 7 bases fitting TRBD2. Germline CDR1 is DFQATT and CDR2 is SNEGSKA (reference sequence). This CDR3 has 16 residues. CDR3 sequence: CSASVGTTRGTGEPFF. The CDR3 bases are TGCAGTGCTAGTGTCGGGACTACCCGAGGCACCGGGGAGCCGTTTTTT.

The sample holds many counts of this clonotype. CDR3 nucleotide sequence: TGTGCCAGCGGTGGATACAACACCGGGGAGCTGTTTTTT. It is translated as CASGGYNTGELFF. The gene calls are TRBV6-1 and TRBJ2-2, with D uncertain. The CDR3 spans 13 residues. The V end lost 8 bases, the J end lost 2 bases, and 9 bases lay between the germline ends. The germline V gene has CDR1 MNHNS and CDR2 SASEGT.

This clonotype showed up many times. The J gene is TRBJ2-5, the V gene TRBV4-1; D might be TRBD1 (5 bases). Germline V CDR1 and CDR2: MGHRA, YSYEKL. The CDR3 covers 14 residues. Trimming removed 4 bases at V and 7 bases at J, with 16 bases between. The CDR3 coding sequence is TGCGCCAGCAGCCCAAAGCAGGGTTCAGCGACCCAGTACTTC. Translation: CASSPKQGSATQYF.

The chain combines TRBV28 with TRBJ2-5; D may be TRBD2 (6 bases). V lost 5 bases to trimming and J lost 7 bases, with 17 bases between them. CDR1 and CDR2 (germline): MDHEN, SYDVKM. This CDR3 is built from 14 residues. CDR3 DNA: TGTGCCAGCAGTCCTCCCGGGGTGGGGGGGACCCAGTACTTC. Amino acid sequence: CASSPPGVGGTQYF.

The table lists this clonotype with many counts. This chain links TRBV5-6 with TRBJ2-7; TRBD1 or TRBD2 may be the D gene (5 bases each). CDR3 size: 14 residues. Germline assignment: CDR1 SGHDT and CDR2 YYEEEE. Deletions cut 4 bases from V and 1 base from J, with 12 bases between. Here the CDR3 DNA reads TGTGCCAGCAGCAAGGGACGTCTGTCCTACGAGCAGTACTTC. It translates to CASSKGRLSYEQYF.

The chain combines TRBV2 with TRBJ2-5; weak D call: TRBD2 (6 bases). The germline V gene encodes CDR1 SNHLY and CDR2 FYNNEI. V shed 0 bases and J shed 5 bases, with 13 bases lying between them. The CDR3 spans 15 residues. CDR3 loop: CASSEAWRDGETQYF. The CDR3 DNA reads TGTGCCAGCAGTGAAGCTTGGCGGGATGGGGAGACCCAGTACTTC.